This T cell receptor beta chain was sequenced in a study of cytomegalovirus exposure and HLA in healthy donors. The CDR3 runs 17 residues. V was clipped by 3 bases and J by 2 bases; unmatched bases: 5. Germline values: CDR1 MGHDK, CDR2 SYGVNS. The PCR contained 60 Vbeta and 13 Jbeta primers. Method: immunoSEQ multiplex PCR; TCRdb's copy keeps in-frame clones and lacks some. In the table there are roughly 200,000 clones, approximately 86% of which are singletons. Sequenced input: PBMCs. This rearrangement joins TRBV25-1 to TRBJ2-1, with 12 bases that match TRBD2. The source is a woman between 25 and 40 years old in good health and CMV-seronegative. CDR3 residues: CASSEASGRAPYNEQFF. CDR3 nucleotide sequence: TGTGCCAGCAGTGAGGCTAGCGGGAGGGCCCCCTACAATGAGCAGTTCTTC. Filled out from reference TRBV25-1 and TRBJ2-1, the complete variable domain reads EADIYQTPRYLVIGTGKKITLECSQTMGHDKMYWYQQDPGMELHLIHYSYGVNSTEKGDLSSESTVSRIRTEHFPLTLESARPSHTSQYLCASSEASGRAPYNEQFFGPGTRLTVL.